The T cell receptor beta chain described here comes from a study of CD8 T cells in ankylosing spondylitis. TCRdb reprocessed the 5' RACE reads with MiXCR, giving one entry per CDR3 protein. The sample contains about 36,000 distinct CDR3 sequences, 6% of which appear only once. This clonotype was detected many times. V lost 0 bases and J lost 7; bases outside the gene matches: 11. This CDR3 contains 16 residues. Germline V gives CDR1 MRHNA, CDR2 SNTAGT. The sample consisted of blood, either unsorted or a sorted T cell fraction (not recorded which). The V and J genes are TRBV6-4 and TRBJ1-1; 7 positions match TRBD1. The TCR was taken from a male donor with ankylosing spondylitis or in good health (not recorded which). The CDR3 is CASSDSGTAGFLEAFF. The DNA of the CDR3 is TGTGCCAGCAGTGACTCAGGGACAGCAGGCTTCCTTGAAGCTTTCTTT.